This entry features one T cell receptor (beta chain) sequence. This CDR3 region has 13 residues. V lost 6 bases and J lost 7, with 18 bases in between. CDR1 SQVTM and CDR2 ANQGSEA come from the germline V gene. The data were obtained in a study of blood T cell repertoires in COVID-19. Study-level background: Samples representing acute and convalescent COVID-19 were sourced from the United States, Italy and Spain. PBMCs, B-cell-depleted T cells, or T cells were the source of the cDNA or gDNA that made up the material.

Using immunoSEQ multiplex PCR, the repertoire was profiled, and TCRdb retains in-frame clones only, with some absent. The repertoire consists of under 300,000 clones, with 87% occurring once and the leading ten covering more than 6%. The gene calls are TRBV29-1 and TRBJ1-2; D is unclear. The sample was peripheral blood. This clonotype originated in a man in his sixties who had recovered from COVID-19. The CDR3: CSVPPTGSGGYTF. CDR3 in DNA: TGCAGCGTCCCTCCTACGGGTAGCGGTGGCTACACCTTC.